Below are 28 T cell receptor beta chains sequenced from a single sample in a study of shared clonotypes between healthy human individuals. The assay was immunoSEQ multiplex PCR, and TCRdb's table has in-frame clones only and misses some. The repertoire holds fewer than 850,000 clones, with 80% to 95% as singletons. The specimen sequenced was memory CD8+ T cells from PBMCs. Sample subset: CD45RO+ cells pooled with CCR7-negative TemRA cells. These receptor sequences come from a man between 18 and 35 years old in good health. Some clones in this sample may be carry-over from other donors' samples.

The chain employs TRBV28 and TRBJ2-7, with D tentatively TRBD2 (7 bases). Germline CDR1 and CDR2: MDHEN and SYDVKM. Trimming removed 5 bases at V and 3 bases at J, with 14 bases between. This CDR3 spans 14 amino acids. DNA for the CDR3: TGTGCCAGCAGTACTACAGGGAGGGGCTACGAGCAGTACTTC. Its translation is CASSTTGRGYEQYF.

CDR3: CASSYLKTGGFGYTF. Here the CDR3 DNA reads TGTGCCAGCAGTTACCTCAAGACAGGGGGCTTTGGCTACACCTTC. The V call is TRBV6-5, the J call TRBJ1-2, with 10 bases matching TRBD1. Germline V CDR1 and CDR2: MNHEY, SVGAGI. CDR3 size: 15 residues. The J segment lost 7 bases and the V segment lost 2 bases, leaving 7 bases of the junction unmatched.

To note about this clone: At the DNA level, this CDR3 is encoded by other sequences in the same sample as well. The genes are TRBV9 and TRBJ1-4; perhaps TRBD1 as D (5 bases). The CDR3 totals 15 residues. Trimming took off 0 bases at V and 0 bases at J, with 6 bases between the two ends. Per germline, CDR1 SGDLS and CDR2 YYNGEE. CDR3 DNA: TGTGCCAGCAGCGTAGGAGGGGCAACTAATGAAAAACTGTTTTTT. Translated, it gives CASSVGGATNEKLFF.

The chain links TRBV4-1 to TRBJ2-7; 11 bases align to TRBD2. This CDR3 spans 15 amino acids. J was trimmed by 6 bases and V by 4 bases; bases with no gene match: 8. From germline, CDR1 is MGHRA and CDR2 YSYEKL. The CDR3 DNA sequence: TGCGCCAGCAGCCCCCGACTAGCGGGAAAAGGCGAGCAGTACTTC. This gives the protein CASSPRLAGKGEQYF.

The chain has TRBV29-1 and TRBJ2-5; 7 bases map to TRBD2. The last part of the DNA fits TRBJ2-7 better; the J call may be wrong. The CDR3 has 12 residues. Germline CDR1 is SQVTM and CDR2 is ANQGSEA. The DNA for the CDR3 is TGCAGCGCCGGGGGGTCCGCCTACGAGCAGTACTTC. It translates to CSAGGSAYEQYF.

This chain joins TRBV9 and TRBJ1-2; D may be TRBD1 (5 bases). Germline CDR1 reads SGDLS; CDR2 reads YYNGEE. CDR3 size: 16 residues. The V end was cut by 3 bases, the J end by 4 bases, with 19 bases between. In nucleotides, the CDR3 is TGTGCCAGCAGCGCCTGGGACGGTCCGGGCCTCTATGGCTACACCTTC. It specifies CASSAWDGPGLYGYTF.

This clone was counted between two and nine times. The V call is TRBV14, the J call TRBJ1-1; D perhaps matches TRBD1 (5 bases). The CDR3 runs to 14 residues. V was shortened by 0 bases and J by 11 bases, with 16 bases between the two germline ends. The V gene's germline CDR1 is SGHDN and CDR2 FVKESK. The CDR3 nucleotides read TGTGCCAGCAGCCAAGATCAGAGAGTCCGGGGGGCTTTCTTT. Its protein is CASSQDQRVRGAFF.

As for this clone: A far larger clone differs by one base, so this is likely a read error. In DNA, the CDR3 is TGTGCCAGCAGCGTGGGATTAGCTCACCACAAGCAGTACTTC. It specifies CASSVGLAHHKQYF. This chain connects TRBV7-9 to TRBJ2-7, with D hard to call. Trimming left V 5 bases short and J 8 bases short, with 19 bases between. Germline CDR1 reads SEHNR; CDR2 reads FQNEAQ (reference sequence). The CDR3 has 14 residues.

The CDR3 is CACSGKNSEQYF. CDR3 nucleotides: TGTGCCTGTAGCGGGAAGAACTCCGAGCAGTACTTC. This rearrangement joins TRBV30 to TRBJ2-7, with 8 bases identical to TRBD2. This CDR3 spans 12 amino acids. V trimming: 6 bases; J trimming: 6 bases; junction bases outside the gene matches: 7. The germline V gene has CDR1 GTSNPN and CDR2 SVGIG (reference sequence).

This chain joins TRBV11-2 and TRBJ1-1; TRBD1 matches 7 bases. CDR1 is SGHAT, CDR2 FQNNGV, per germline. This CDR3 comprises 13 residues. The V and J ends lost 3 bases and 7 bases, in that order; junction bases with no gene match: 5. The CDR3 coding sequence is TGTGCCAGCAGCTTCTACGGGACAGATGAAGCTTTCTTT. The encoded protein is CASSFYGTDEAFF.

This chain connects TRBV11-2 to TRBJ2-3; 8 positions agree with TRBD2. The V segment lost 5 bases and the J segment 3 bases; nucleotides outside the gene matches: 16. Germline loops: CDR1 SGHAT, CDR2 FQNNGV. This CDR3 comprises 18 residues. This CDR3 is CASSLPSGGRGWTDTQYF. CDR3 coding DNA: TGTGCCAGCAGCCTCCCATCGGGGGGGAGGGGGTGGACAGATACGCAGTATTTT.

J is TRBJ1-2 and V is TRBV19, with 8 nucleotides matching TRBD1. Germline trimming cut 4 bases from V and 2 bases from J; bases unmatched to any gene: 6. The germline V gene encodes CDR1 LNHDA and CDR2 SQIVND (reference sequence). CDR3 length: 15 amino acids. In DNA, the CDR3 is TGTGCCAGTAGTACCCGTACAGGGGGAAACTATGGCTACACCTTC. Translated: CASSTRTGGNYGYTF.

This clone has just a few counts. This chain links TRBV5-6 with TRBJ1-2; D is unclear. V dropped 2 bases and J dropped 2 bases, with 4 bases sitting between them. CDR1 is SGHDT, CDR2 YYEEEE, per germline. The CDR3 runs to 12 residues. In DNA, the CDR3 is TGTGCCAGCAGCTTTACAAACTATGGCTACACCTTC. Translation: CASSFTNYGYTF.

This chain links TRBV25-1 with TRBJ2-7; no firm D call. V lost 2 bases to trimming and J lost 6 bases, with 11 bases between them. The CDR3 is 13 residues long. The germline V gene has CDR1 MGHDK and CDR2 SYGVNS. The CDR3 sequence is CASSEVEGSEQYF. DNA for the CDR3: TGTGCCAGCAGTGAAGTTGAAGGGTCCGAGCAGTACTTC.

The chain links TRBV7-2 to TRBJ1-2, with D possibly being TRBD1 (5 bases). V was cut by 4 bases and J by 8 bases, with 20 bases left in between. Germline V gene sequence: CDR1 SGHTA, CDR2 FQGNSA. This CDR3 has 15 residues. CDR3 coding DNA: TGTGCCAGCAGCTCCATCCAGGGACGGGTGAAAGGCTACACCTTC. This encodes CASSSIQGRVKGYTF. Full variable domain (outside the CDR3, taken from reference TRBV7-2 and TRBJ1-2): GAGVSQSPSNKVTEKGKDVELRCDPISGHTALYWYRQSLGQGLEFLIYFQGNSAPDKSGLPSDRFSAERTGGSVSTLTIQRTQQEDSAVYLCASSSIQGRVKGYTFGSGTRLTVV.

The rearrangement uses TRBV4-2 and TRBJ2-1; D not resolved. The CDR3 runs to 16 residues. Trimming shortened V by 4 bases and J by 5 bases, and 18 bases separated the two germline ends. Germline CDR1 LGHNA, CDR2 YNFKEQ. The CDR3 bases are TGTGCCAGCAGCCCTGACCTCTACCTGTCTCACAATGAGCAGTTCTTC. Residues: CASSPDLYLSHNEQFF.

The rearrangement uses TRBV9 and TRBJ1-4, with 7 bases lining up with TRBD1. The CDR3 totals 15 residues. J was trimmed by 3 bases and V by 4 bases; bases with no gene match: 6. Germline values: CDR1 SGDLS, CDR2 YYNGEE. CDR3 residues: CASSPDRVANEKLFF. CDR3 sequence (DNA): TGTGCCAGCAGCCCCGACAGGGTAGCTAATGAAAAACTGTTTTTT.

The chain carries TRBV10-3 and TRBJ1-1; TRBD1 matches 8 bases. The length of the CDR3 is 14 residues. The germline gives CDR1 ENHRY, CDR2 SYGVKD. V trimming: 6 bases; J trimming: 1 base; junction bases outside the gene matches: 4. The CDR3: CAISPTGENTEAFF. In DNA form, the CDR3 reads TGTGCCATCAGCCCGACAGGGGAGAACACTGAAGCTTTCTTT.

The CDR3 sequence: CASSLKGGNYNEQFF. The DNA for the CDR3 is TGTGCCAGCAGCTTAAAGGGCGGGAACTACAATGAGCAGTTCTTC. The V call is TRBV7-9, the J call TRBJ2-1; D is possibly TRBD2 (6 bases). V lost 2 bases and J 3 bases, leaving 11 bases between the germline ends. The CDR3 spans 15 residues. Germline CDR1 reads SEHNR; CDR2 reads FQNEAQ (reference sequence).

The V and J genes are TRBV4-1 and TRBJ1-2; tentatively, D is TRBD1 (5 bases). This CDR3 contains 15 residues. V lost 0 bases to trimming and J lost 6 bases, with 14 bases between them. Germline loops: CDR1 MGHRA, CDR2 YSYEKL. The CDR3 bases are TGCGCCAGCAGCCAAGAGCCAAGGGGCGGAGATGGCTACACCTTC. This sequence encodes CASSQEPRGGDGYTF.

V gene TRBV5-4 combines with J gene TRBJ2-7, with TRBD2 identical over 9 bases. V was clipped by 5 bases and J by 2 bases; unmatched bases: 8. This CDR3 is built from 15 residues. Germline assignment: CDR1 SGHNT and CDR2 YYREEE (reference sequence). CDR3 loop: CASRGSSGKPYEQYF. DNA for the CDR3: TGTGCCAGCAGAGGGTCTAGCGGGAAACCCTACGAGCAGTACTTC.

This clone was recorded only once. The V gene is TRBV10-3, the J gene TRBJ2-2, with D possibly being TRBD1 (5 bases). Trimming removed 8 bases from V and 6 bases from J, with 19 bases in between. The germline gives CDR1 ENHRY, CDR2 SYGVKD. The CDR3 sequence is 15 residues long. Here the CDR3 DNA reads TGTGCCATCGGAATGCAGGGAATGGGGCCCGGGGAGCTGTTTTTT. This encodes CAIGMQGMGPGELFF.

The chain joins TRBV13 to TRBJ2-7; 9 nucleotides line up with TRBD1. There are 14 residues in the CDR3. V lost 4 bases, J lost 6 bases, and 7 bases stayed unmatched. In germline, CDR1 is PRHDT, CDR2 FYEKMQ (reference sequence). This CDR3 reads CASSYAGTGTEQYF. The CDR3 DNA is TGTGCCAGCAGCTACGCCGGGACAGGGACCGAGCAGTACTTC.

The rearrangement joins TRBV18 to TRBJ2-5, with 7 bases identical to TRBD1. J lost 0 bases, V lost 6 bases, and 4 bases had no gene match. Germline V gene data show CDR1 as KGHSH and CDR2 as LQKENI. The CDR3 is 14 residues long. DNA for the CDR3: TGTGCCAGCTCCTTCGACAGGGACCAAGAGACCCAGTACTTC. Its translation: CASSFDRDQETQYF.

The genes are TRBV7-2 and TRBJ2-7; D not resolved. Germline lookup yields CDR1 SGHTA and CDR2 FQGNSA. Trimming took 2 bases from V and 11 from J, leaving 22 bases between them. The CDR3 is made up of 15 amino acids. The CDR3 DNA is TGTGCCAGCAGCTTATTCAAGGGTAAAGTAGCTGGCGAGTACTTC. Translating gives CASSLFKGKVAGEYF.

Points on this clone: Other DNA sequences in the sample encode the same CDR3. The rearrangement uses TRBV5-4 and TRBJ2-7; TRBD1 aligns across 8 bases. The junction had 9 bases not matched to a gene; V was cut back by 4 bases and J by 6 bases. This CDR3 is 14 amino acids long. CDR1 and CDR2 (germline): SGHNT, YYREEE (reference sequence). CDR3 sequence reads: CASSPWTGTGEQYF. For the CDR3, the DNA is TGTGCCAGCAGCCCCTGGACAGGGACGGGCGAGCAGTACTTC.

V is TRBV9 and J is TRBJ2-3; TRBD2 agrees at 9 bases. Per germline, CDR1 SGDLS and CDR2 YYNGEE. The CDR3 has 17 amino acids. Trimming cost V 4 bases and J 1 base; bases outside gene matches: 10. CDR3 nucleotides: TGTGCCAGCAGCAAACGGTGGCAGCGGGAGGGCACAGATACGCAGTATTTT. It yields the protein CASSKRWQREGTDTQYF.

The rearrangement uses TRBV12-5 and TRBJ2-3; D gene unclear. The ends were cut back, 3 bases at V and 8 bases at J, with 9 bases in the middle. The CDR3 consists of 12 residues. Germline lookup yields CDR1 LGHNT and CDR2 FRNRAP. CDR3 protein: CASGLGVGTQYF. The CDR3 nucleotides read TGTGCTAGTGGTTTAGGTGTTGGTACGCAGTATTTT.